This T cell receptor (beta chain) stems from a study of T cell clonality in common variable immunodeficiency. General study results and limits: TCRbeta clonality was increased in CVID versus healthy controls. Shared TCRbeta clones were fewer between CVID subjects than controls. In common variable immunodeficiency, TCR beta chains reportedly carried fewer deletions and N-nucleotide insertions.

Method: immunoSEQ multiplex PCR; TCRdb's copy keeps in-frame clones and lacks some. This repertoire holds about 39,000 clones, and none appear only once. Heparinized whole blood, about 5 to 9 ml, came from each donor. This clone has only a few counts. Its antigen is not known. The read falls 3 residues short of the CDR3 end, and the missing part is taken from the germline J gene. This CDR3 contains 16 residues. CDR1 and CDR2 (germline): GTSNPN, SVGIG (reference sequence). Sequenced material: peripheral blood mononuclear cells. The clonotype originates from a person aged 18 to 70 in good health. The rearrangement joins TRBV30 to TRBJ1-2; D gene uncertain. The sequenced CDR3 bases are TGTGCCTGGAGTGTAGGGCTAGCGGGAGGTTTGGATACC. It encodes CAWSVGLAGGLDT. The full-length CDR3 reads as CAWSVGLAGGLDTYTF. Full variable domain (remainder filled in from reference TRBV30 and TRBJ1-2): SQTIHQWPATLVQPVGSPLSLECTVEGTSNPNLYWYRQAAGRGLQLLFYSVGIGQISSEVPQNLSASRPQDRQFILSSKKLLLSDSGFYLCAWSVGLAGGLDTYTFGSGTRLTVV.